The T cell receptor beta chain described here comes from a study of neurological immune-mediated disorders (dated by TCRdb to 2018 to 2020). Some background on the complete study: Peripheral blood TCR-beta repertoires from HTLV-I-associated myelopathy (HAM/TSP) patients, multiple sclerosis patients and healthy controls were compared by UMI-based sequencing. Longitudinal samples, technical triplicates and paired sorted CD4+ and CD8+ T-cell subsets, alongside PBMC samples, were included among the 106 TCR-beta libraries. To precisely calculate how much the frequency of each individual clone varied, libraries were sequenced in technical triplicate. Of the approximately 66 subjects in the cohort, some 15 were HAM/TSP patients, some 34 were multiple sclerosis patients, and 20 were healthy controls.

Study-level results and caveats: Across subjects, expanded clones never shared an identical CDR3 amino acid sequence, which suggests that the TCR-beta repertoires in every group were private. TCR clonal expansion was highest in HAM/TSP patients and lowest in MS patients, with MS patients falling below even healthy controls.

cDNA synthesis used template-switch 5'RACE with a primer carrying a 10-nucleotide random unique molecular identifier tagging each TCR transcript. Every sequencing run yielded over 180 million TCR-beta sequences covering 15-18 subjects. The RNeasy kit was used for extraction of total RNA. Using the KAPA Real-time Library Amplification kit, TCR-beta VDJ regions were amplified with primers for the TCR constant region and the 5'RACE anchor. A first PCR added sample indexes and Illumina adaptors, after which a second PCR increased the library yield. After Ampure bead purification, the TCR product of roughly 650 bp was size-selected on a 2% E-gel SizeSelection system. Before pooling, libraries had their quality checked on a Bioanalyzer, their concentration measured with Qubit, and their quantity determined with the Kapa Library Quantification kit. An Illumina HiSeq 2500 sequenced the libraries paired-end 2 x 150 bp. To increase sequence diversity, roughly 24-31% phiX was spiked into each library pool. From the authors' description of their analysis: The UMI-based MiGEC pipeline processed quality-filtered reads and removed over 80% of raw TCR sequences during error correction. IMGT germline references were used for alignment of VDJ genes, and clonotypes were defined by a unique CDR3 amino acid sequence together with V-J genes. Clonal expansion, Shannon diversity and CDR3 relatedness were evaluated with VDJtools (CalcPairwiseDistances, ClusterSamples), while phylogenetic trees were built in CLCbio workbench. Using coefficient-of-variation modelling across technical triplicates, the study counted a clone as expanded if it had at least 8 unique UMIs. Using fastp trimming at Q25 and MiXCR clonotype assembly, TCRdb reanalyzed the public sequencing data and kept in-frame beta chains. Every entry covers one CDR3 protein and lists the most common genes and DNA from its rows. Here the V and J calls rest on TCRdb's processing, not on the authors' analysis. Within this sample are fewer than 30,000 distinct CDR3 sequences, with roughly an eighth of them counted one time only. The ten largest clones take up 4.5% to 5.5% of the sample.

In light of the paper, this sample's time point label describes: technical triplicate 1. For the sorted-subset TCR libraries, the starting material was about 1 million sorted CD4+ or CD8+ T cells. Peripheral blood was subjected to Ficoll-Hypaque density gradient centrifugation to isolate PBMCs, which were then cryopreserved in liquid nitrogen. Paired sorted CD4+ and CD8+ subsets came from healthy controls, HAM/TSP patients and MS patients. This clonotype was counted ten times or more. The antigen it recognizes is unknown. Base quality data are lacking; no much larger clone is found one base away. Source material: CD4+ T cells from blood. This sequence originates from a female donor with HTLV-1-associated myelopathy (HAM/TSP).

The DNA sequence reads TGTGCCAGCAGCTTAGATGCAGGGCGGCAGCCCCAGCATTTT. Translated, it reads CASSLDAGRQPQHF. The V gene is TRBV7-2 and the J gene is TRBJ1-5; the D gene is perhaps TRBD1, on 5 matching bases. As encoded in the germline V gene, CDR1 is SGHTA while CDR2 is FQGNSA. V gives up 1 base and J gives up 7 bases, and the segment between their germline ends measures 11 bases. The CDR3 sequence holds 14 residues, the cysteine and phenylalanine included. Only CDR3 DNA remains: 42 bases, in frame from the first base.